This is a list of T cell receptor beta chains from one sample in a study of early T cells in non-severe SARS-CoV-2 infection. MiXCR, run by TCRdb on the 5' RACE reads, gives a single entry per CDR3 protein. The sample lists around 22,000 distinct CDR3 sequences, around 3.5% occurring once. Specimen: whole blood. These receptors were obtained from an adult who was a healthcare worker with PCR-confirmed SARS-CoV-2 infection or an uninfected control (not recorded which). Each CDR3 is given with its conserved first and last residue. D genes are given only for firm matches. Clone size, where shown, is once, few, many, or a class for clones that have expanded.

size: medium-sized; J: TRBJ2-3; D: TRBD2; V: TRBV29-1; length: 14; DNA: TGCAGCGTTGGGGAGGGCGGTAGCACAGATACGCAGTATTTT; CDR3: CSVGEGGSTDTQYF
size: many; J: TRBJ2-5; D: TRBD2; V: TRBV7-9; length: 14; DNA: TGTGCCAGCAGCGGGACTAGCGGGGATGTGACCCAGTACTTC; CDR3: CASSGTSGDVTQYF
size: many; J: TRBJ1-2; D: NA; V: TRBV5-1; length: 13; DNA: TGCGCCAGCAGCTCGGACACATGGGGTGGCTACACCTTC; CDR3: CASSSDTWGGYTF
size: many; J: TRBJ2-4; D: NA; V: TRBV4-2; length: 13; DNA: TGTGCCAGCAGCCAAGGGGTATTTAACATTCAGTACTTC; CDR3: CASSQGVFNIQYF
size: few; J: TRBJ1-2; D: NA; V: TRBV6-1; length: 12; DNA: TGTGCCAGCAGTGAAGGAACCGGAAGCTACACCTTC; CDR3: CASSEGTGSYTF
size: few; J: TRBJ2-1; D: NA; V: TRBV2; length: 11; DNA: TGTGCCAGCAGTGTATTCAATGAGCAGTTCTTC; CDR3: CASSVFNEQFF
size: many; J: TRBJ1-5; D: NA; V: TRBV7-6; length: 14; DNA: TGTGCCAGCAGCTTAGTCGGGGCCCGGTCGCCCCAGCATTTT; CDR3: CASSLVGARSPQHF
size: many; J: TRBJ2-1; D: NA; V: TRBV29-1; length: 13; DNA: TGCAGCGCCGCGACTAACTCCTACAATGAGCAGTTCTTC; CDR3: CSAATNSYNEQFF
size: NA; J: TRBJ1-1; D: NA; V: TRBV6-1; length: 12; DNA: TGTGCCAGTTCCAGGACGAACACTGAAGCTTTCTTT; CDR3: CASSRTNTEAFF
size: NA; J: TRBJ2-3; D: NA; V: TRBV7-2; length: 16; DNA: TGTGCCAGCAGCCGGCGGCCCAAGGGATTCACAGATACGCAGTATTTT; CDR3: CASSRRPKGFTDTQYF
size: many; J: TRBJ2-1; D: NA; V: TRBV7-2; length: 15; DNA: TGTGCCAGCAGCTTAGATGGGGGCTCCTACAATGAGCAGTTCTTC; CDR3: CASSLDGGSYNEQFF
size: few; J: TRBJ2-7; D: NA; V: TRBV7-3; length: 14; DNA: TGTGCCAGCAGCTTAACGGCAGGGAACTACGAGCAGTACTTC; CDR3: CASSLTAGNYEQYF
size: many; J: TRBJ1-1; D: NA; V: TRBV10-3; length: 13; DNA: TGTGCCATCAGTGGCCTAACGGACACTGAAGCTTTCTTT; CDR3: CAISGLTDTEAFF
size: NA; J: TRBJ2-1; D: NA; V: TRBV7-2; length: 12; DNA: TGTGCCAGCAGCCCGCCCAGCAATGAGCAGTTCTTC; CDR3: CASSPPSNEQFF
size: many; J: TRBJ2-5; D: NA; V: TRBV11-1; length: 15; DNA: TGTGCCAGCAGCCTCTCCCCGCACGGACAAGAGACCCAGTACTTC; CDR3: CASSLSPHGQETQYF
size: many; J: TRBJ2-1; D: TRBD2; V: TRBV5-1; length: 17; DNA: TGCGCCAGCAGCCCAACCCTGACTAGCGGGAGGGCCAGGGAGCAGTTCTTC; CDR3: CASSPTLTSGRAREQFF
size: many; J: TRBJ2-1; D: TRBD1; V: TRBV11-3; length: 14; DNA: TGTGCCAGCAGCTTAGAAGGGACAGGGGTACGTGAGTTCTTC; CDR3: CASSLEGTGVREFF
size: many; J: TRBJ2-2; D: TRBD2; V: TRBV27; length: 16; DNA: TGTGCCAGCAGTTTAAGCGGGAGGGTGAACACCGGGGAGCTGTTTTTT; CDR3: CASSLSGRVNTGELFF
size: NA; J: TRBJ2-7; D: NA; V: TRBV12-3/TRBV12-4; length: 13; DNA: TGTGCCAGCAGTTTTCCAGGGGGGTACGAGCAGTACTTC; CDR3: CASSFPGGYEQYF
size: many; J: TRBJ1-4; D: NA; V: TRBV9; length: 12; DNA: TGTGCCAGCAGCGTCAACAATGAAAAACTGTTTTTT; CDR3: CASSVNNEKLFF
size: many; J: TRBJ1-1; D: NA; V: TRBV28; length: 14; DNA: TGTGCCAGCAGTTTTCACGGGCCCAACACTGAAGCTTTCTTT; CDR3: CASSFHGPNTEAFF
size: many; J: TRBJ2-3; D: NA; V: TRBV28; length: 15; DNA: TGTGCCAGCAGCCAGTGGGGGGCGAGCACAGATACGCAGTATTTT; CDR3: CASSQWGASTDTQYF
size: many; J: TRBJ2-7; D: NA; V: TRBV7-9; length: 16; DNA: TGTGCCAGCAGCTTAGGGTCGGGACTGAGCTCCTACGAGCAGTACTTC; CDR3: CASSLGSGLSSYEQYF